This is a list of T cell receptor beta chains from one sample in a study of T-cell memory formation after mild COVID-19. One entry per CDR3 protein results from TCRdb running MiXCR on the 5' RACE reads. Here the sample spans 40,000 to 60,000 distinct CDR3 sequences, approximately 9% being singletons. Sample: PBMCs or a T cell subset sorted from them (not recorded which). These receptors were collected from an adult woman who had mild COVID-19 (a few samples of this study predate the infection). Cell type and time point are not known. Each CDR3 is given with its conserved first and last residue. Each record gives: CDR3 DNA, CDR3 protein, J gene, clone size, D gene, V gene. D genes are given only for firm matches. Clone sizes are given selectively: once, few, many, or a class where the clone is expanded.

TGCAGCGTTGGGAAGAAAACATTCCCTAACTATGGCTACACCTTC | CSVGKKTFPNYGYTF | TRBJ1-2 | . | . | TRBV29-1
TGTGCCAGCAGCGTAGGAGAGGACACACAGCGATCCGGGGAGCTGTTTTTT | CASSVGEDTQRSGELFF | TRBJ2-2 | . | . | TRBV9
TGTGCCAGCAGCTACCGGGACAGGGTCGGCTCACCCCTCCACTTT | CASSYRDRVGSPLHF | TRBJ1-6 | many | TRBD1 | TRBV9
TGTGCCAGCAGCCAAGGTTTTACGGATACGCAGTATTTT | CASSQGFTDTQYF | TRBJ2-3 | many | . | TRBV4-2
TGTGCCAGCAGGCCCACCGGCCAGCGGGGGTTCTCCTACAATGAGCAGTTCTTC | CASRPTGQRGFSYNEQFF | TRBJ2-1 | many | TRBD2 | TRBV2
TGCGCCAGCAGCTTGGTACTGAGCACTGAAGCTTTCTTT | CASSLVLSTEAFF | TRBJ1-1 | . | . | TRBV5-1
TGCGCCAGCAGACAAGTTAGCGGGAGAAGCACAGATACGCAGTATTTT | CASRQVSGRSTDTQYF | TRBJ2-3 | . | TRBD2 | TRBV4-1
TGTGCCAGCAGCGTAGCCGGGGAGACCCAGTACTTC | CASSVAGETQYF | TRBJ2-5 | few | . | TRBV9
TGTGCCACCAGCGAGCTCAGGGGAAACACCGGGGAGCTGTTTTTT | CATSELRGNTGELFF | TRBJ2-2 | many | . | TRBV24-1
TGTGCCAGCAGCCCCGGACAGGCCGGCACGCAGTATTTT | CASSPGQAGTQYF | TRBJ2-3 | few | TRBD1 | TRBV7-2
TGTGCCAGCAGTTTCCTGGGGGAAAGTGGAAACACCATATATTTT | CASSFLGESGNTIYF | TRBJ1-3 | . | . | TRBV12-3/TRBV12-4
TGTGCCAGCAGCTCACAGACAGGCGATACGGGGGAGACCCAGTACTTC | CASSSQTGDTGETQYF | TRBJ2-5 | few | . | TRBV9
TGTGCCACCAGTGACTCGGGACGGGGAACGGACGAGCAGTACTTC | CATSDSGRGTDEQYF | TRBJ2-7 | few | . | TRBV24-1
TGTGCCAGCAGCCCCACAGCGGGGCCTACCGACTACAATGAGCAGTTCTTC | CASSPTAGPTDYNEQFF | TRBJ2-1 | many | TRBD2 | TRBV7-6
TGCAGCGCTGGAACAGGGATTCACTATGGCTACACCTTC | CSAGTGIHYGYTF | TRBJ1-2 | medium-sized | . | TRBV29-1
TGTGCCAGCAGCTCGGGTAGGCTGCCTAGCGGAACCTACGAGCAGTACTTC | CASSSGRLPSGTYEQYF | TRBJ2-7 | . | TRBD2 | TRBV7-2
TGTGCCAGCAGCTACCGTGGTAGCGGGAGGAGACAAGAGACCCAGTACTTC | CASSYRGSGRRQETQYF | TRBJ2-5 | few | TRBD2 | TRBV6-5
TGCAGTGCTAGAGATATGAGGGGAGCCAAAAACATTCAGTACTTC | CSARDMRGAKNIQYF | TRBJ2-4 | . | . | TRBV20-1
TGTGCCAGCAGCTTGCTTCATACCGGGACACTTAACTATGGCTACACCTTC | CASSLLHTGTLNYGYTF | TRBJ1-2 | few | . | TRBV11-2